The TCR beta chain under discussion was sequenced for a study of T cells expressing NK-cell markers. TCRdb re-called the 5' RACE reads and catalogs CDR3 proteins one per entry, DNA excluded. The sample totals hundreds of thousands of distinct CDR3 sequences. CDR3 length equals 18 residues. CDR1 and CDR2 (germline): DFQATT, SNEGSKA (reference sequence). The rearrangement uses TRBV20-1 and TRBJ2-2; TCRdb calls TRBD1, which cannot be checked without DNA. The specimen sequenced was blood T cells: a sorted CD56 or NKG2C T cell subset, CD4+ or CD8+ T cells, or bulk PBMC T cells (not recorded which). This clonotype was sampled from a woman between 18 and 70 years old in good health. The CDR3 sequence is CSALGSASQGVGTGELFF.